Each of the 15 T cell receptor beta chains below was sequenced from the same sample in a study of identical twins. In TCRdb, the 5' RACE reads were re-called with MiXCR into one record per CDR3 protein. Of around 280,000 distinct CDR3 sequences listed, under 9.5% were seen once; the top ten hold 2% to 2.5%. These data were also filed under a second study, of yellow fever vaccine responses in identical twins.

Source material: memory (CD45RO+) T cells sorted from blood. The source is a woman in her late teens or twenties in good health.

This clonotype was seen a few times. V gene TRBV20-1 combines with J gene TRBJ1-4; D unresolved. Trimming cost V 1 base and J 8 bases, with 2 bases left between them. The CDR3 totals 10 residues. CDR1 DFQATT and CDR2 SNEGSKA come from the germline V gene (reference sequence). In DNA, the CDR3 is TGCAGTGCTAGAGCCGAAAAACTGTTTTTT. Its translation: CSARAEKLFF.

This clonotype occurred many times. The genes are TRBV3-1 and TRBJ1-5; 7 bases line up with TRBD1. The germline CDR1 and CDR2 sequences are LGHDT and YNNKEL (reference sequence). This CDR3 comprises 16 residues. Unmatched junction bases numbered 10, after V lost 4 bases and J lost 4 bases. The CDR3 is CASSPGTALFNQPQHF. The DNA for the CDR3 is TGTGCCAGCAGCCCCGGGACAGCCCTCTTTAATCAGCCCCAGCATTTT.

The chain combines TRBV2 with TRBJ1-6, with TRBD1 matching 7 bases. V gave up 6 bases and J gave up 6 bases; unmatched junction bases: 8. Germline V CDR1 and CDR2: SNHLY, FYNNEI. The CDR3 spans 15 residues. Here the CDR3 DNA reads TGTGCCAGCAGGAAAGGGGGCCTCGGTAATTCACCCCTCCACTTT. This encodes CASRKGGLGNSPLHF. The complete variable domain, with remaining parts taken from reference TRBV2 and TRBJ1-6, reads EPEVTQTPSHQVTQMGQEVILRCVPISNHLYFYWYRQILGQKVEFLVSFYNNEISEKSEIFDDQFSVERPDGSNFTLKIRSTKLEDSAMYFCASRKGGLGNSPLHFGNGTRLTVT.

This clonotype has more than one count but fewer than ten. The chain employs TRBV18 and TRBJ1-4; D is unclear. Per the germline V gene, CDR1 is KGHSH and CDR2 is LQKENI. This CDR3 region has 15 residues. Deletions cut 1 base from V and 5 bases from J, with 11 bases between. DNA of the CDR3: TGTGCCAGCTCACCACTCGGGAGTGAAAATGAAAAACTGTTTTTT. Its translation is CASSPLGSENEKLFF.

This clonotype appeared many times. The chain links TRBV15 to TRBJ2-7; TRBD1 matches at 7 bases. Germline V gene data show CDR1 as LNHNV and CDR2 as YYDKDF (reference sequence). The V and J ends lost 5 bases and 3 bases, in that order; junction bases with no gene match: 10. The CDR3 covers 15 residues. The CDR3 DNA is TGTGCCACCAGCTCGGGACAGAATCATAACTACGAGCAGTACGTC. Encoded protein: CATSSGQNHNYEQYV.

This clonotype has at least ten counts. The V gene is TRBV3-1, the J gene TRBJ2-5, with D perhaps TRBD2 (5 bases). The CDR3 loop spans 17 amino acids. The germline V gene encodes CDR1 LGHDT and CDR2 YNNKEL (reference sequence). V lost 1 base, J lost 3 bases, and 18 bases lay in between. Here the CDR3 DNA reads TGTGCCAGCAGCCAAGCTGGGCGGGTTAAGTCGGAAGAGACCCAGTACTTC. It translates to CASSQAGRVKSEETQYF.

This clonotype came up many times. The CDR3 DNA is TGCGCCAGCAGCCAAGGCAGTACAACTAACTATGGCTACACCTTC. Its translation is CASSQGSTTNYGYTF. J is TRBJ1-2 and V is TRBV4-1; D not certain. This CDR3 has 15 amino acids. Germline CDR1 and CDR2: MGHRA and YSYEKL. With 1 base removed from V and 0 bases from J, the gap between germline ends came to 9 bases.

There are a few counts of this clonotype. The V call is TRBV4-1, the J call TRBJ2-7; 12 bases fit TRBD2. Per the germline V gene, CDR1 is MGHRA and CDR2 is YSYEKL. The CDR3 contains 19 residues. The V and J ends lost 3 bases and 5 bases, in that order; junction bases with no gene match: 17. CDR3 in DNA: TGCGCCAGCAGCCACCGCTGGGGAGGCAGACTAGCGGGAGTCGACGAGCAGTACTTC. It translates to CASSHRWGGRLAGVDEQYF.

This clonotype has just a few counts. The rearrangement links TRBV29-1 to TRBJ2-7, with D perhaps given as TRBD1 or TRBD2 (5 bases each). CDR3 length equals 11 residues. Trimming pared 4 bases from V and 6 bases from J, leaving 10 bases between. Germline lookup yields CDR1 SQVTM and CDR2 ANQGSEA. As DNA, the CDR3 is TGCAGCGTTGGGCTTGGGACCGAGCAGTACTTC. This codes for CSVGLGTEQYF.

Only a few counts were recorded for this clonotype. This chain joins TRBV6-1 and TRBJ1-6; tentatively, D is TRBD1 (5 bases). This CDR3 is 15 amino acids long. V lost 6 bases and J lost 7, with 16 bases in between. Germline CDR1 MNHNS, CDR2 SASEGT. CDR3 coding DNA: TGTGCCAGCAGCAAGGCGGGGGTAGAGAATTCACCCCTCCACTTT. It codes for CASSKAGVENSPLHF.

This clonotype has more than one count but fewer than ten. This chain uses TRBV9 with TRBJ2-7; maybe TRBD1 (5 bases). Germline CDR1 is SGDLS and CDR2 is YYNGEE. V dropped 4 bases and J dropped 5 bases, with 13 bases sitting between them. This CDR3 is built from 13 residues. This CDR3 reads CASSSLQGNEQYF. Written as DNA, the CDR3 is TGTGCCAGCAGCTCCCTCCAGGGCAACGAGCAGTACTTC.

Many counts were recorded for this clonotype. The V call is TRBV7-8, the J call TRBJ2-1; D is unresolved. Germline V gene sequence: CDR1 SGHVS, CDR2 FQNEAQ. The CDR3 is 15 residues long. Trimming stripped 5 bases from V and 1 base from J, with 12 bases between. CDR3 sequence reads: CASSPYGRSYNEQFF. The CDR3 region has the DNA TGTGCCAGCAGCCCCTATGGCCGGTCCTACAATGAGCAGTTCTTC.

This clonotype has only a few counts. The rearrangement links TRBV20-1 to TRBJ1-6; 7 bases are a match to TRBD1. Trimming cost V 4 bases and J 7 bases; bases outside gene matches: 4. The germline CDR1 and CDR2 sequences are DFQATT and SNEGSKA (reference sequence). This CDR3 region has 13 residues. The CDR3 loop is CSATRDRNSPLHF. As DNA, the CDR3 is TGCAGTGCTACCCGGGACAGAAATTCACCCCTCCACTTT.

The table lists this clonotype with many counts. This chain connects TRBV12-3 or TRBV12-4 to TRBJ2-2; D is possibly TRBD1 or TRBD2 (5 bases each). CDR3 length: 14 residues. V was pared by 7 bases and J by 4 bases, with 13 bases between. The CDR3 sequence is CASITGASTGELFF. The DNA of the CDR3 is TGTGCCAGCATCACCGGGGCCAGCACCGGGGAGCTGTTTTTT.

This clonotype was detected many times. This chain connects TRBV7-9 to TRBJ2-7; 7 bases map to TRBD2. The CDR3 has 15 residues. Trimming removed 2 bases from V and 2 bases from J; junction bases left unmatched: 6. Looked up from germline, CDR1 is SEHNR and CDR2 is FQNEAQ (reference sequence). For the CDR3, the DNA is TGTGCCAGCAGCTTACCCCGAGCGGGACCCTACGAGCAGTACTTC. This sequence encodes CASSLPRAGPYEQYF.